This T cell receptor (beta chain) was identified in a study of T cells in Graves' hyperthyroidism and ophthalmopathy. Study-wide results and caveats: The authors' 13 V-J model separated ophthalmopathy from stable hyperthyroidism.

The authors took PBMCs from roughly 9.5 ml fresh peripheral blood. This clonotype is a singleton in its sample. Its antigen is currently unknown. TCR beta CDR3 region amplification was performed from RNA transcripts. TCR CDR3 underwent first-round RT-PCR with the HTBI primer set. TCRdb re-called the multiplex PCR reads with MiXCR, one entry per CDR3 protein. The data hold around 600,000 distinct CDR3 sequences, with 12% to 15% observed a single time. This CDR3 is built from 13 residues. CDR1 LGHNT and CDR2 FRNRAP come from the germline V gene. Between the trimmed V and J ends, which lost 6 bases and 6 bases, there was a span of 13 bases.

The specimen was blood. The chain couples TRBV12-5 to TRBJ2-3; TRBD2 might be the D (6 bases). This clonotype was sampled from a woman aged 18-29 years with Graves' ophthalmopathy. The CDR3 spells CASGWGRRDTQYF. The DNA of the CDR3 is TGTGCTAGTGGCTGGGGGAGGCGGGATACGCAGTATTTT.